The 5 T cell receptor beta chains below were found in one sample sequenced in a study of blood T cell repertoires in COVID-19. Only in-frame clones appear in the TCRdb table, and some are missing; sequencing was by immunoSEQ multiplex PCR. The sample has 100,000 or so clones, around 74% seen once. The specimen sequenced was peripheral blood. Every receptor here comes from a woman in her seventies with acute or convalescent COVID-19.

This rearrangement joins TRBV7-9 to TRBJ1-3; 9 bases map to TRBD1. Germline lookup yields CDR1 SEHNR and CDR2 FQNEAQ (reference sequence). V lost 1 base to trimming and J lost 1 base; unmatched junction nucleotides: 5. The CDR3 runs 17 residues. The chain's CDR3 is CASSLGPGQGSGNTIYF. The CDR3 nucleotides read TGTGCCAGCAGCTTAGGGCCGGGACAGGGATCTGGAAACACCATATATTTT.

This rearrangement joins TRBV24-1 to TRBJ2-1; 8 bases agree with TRBD2. The V segment lost 5 bases and the J segment 5 bases; nucleotides outside the gene matches: 7. Germline lookup yields CDR1 KGHDR and CDR2 SFDVKD. The CDR3 contains 15 residues. The CDR3 spells CATSVSSGGNNEQFF. The CDR3, as DNA: TGTGCCACCAGTGTGTCCAGCGGGGGCAACAATGAGCAGTTCTTC.

This clone was detected only once. A much larger clone differs by one base, so this may be a read error. V is TRBV5-1 and J is TRBJ1-2; a possible D gene is TRBD1 (6 bases). The CDR3 contains 12 residues. CDR1 and CDR2 from the germline V gene are SGHRS and YFSETQ. The ends were cut back, 5 bases at V and 2 bases at J, with 7 bases in the middle. The CDR3 sequence is CASSTGNYGYTF. The CDR3 nucleotides are TGCGCCAGCAGTACAGGGAACTATGGCTACACCTTC.

This clone was seen a handful of times. The CDR3, as DNA: TGCGCCAGCAGTGAGTCGGGGACATATATTGAGCAGTTCTTC. Translated: CASSESGTYIEQFF. J is TRBJ2-1 and V is TRBV10-2, with D perhaps matching TRBD1 (6 bases). Trimming took 0 bases from V and 9 from J, leaving 12 bases between them. This CDR3 is 14 amino acids long. The germline CDR1 and CDR2 sequences are WSHSY and SAAADI.

The rearrangement joins TRBV20-1 to TRBJ2-5; 8 bases line up with TRBD1. J was trimmed by 1 base and V by 3 bases; bases with no gene match: 4. In germline, CDR1 is DFQATT, CDR2 SNEGSKA (reference sequence). There are 14 residues in the CDR3. CDR3 loop: CSASWDRSQETQYF. In DNA form, the CDR3 reads TGCAGTGCTAGTTGGGACAGGAGCCAAGAGACCCAGTACTTC.